The 26 T cell receptor beta chains reported below all come from one sample, sequenced in a study of radiotherapy plus CTLA-4 blockade in lung cancer. The protocol was immunoSEQ multiplex PCR, while the TCRdb copy is restricted to in-frame clones and leaves out a portion. Among 85,000 to 100,000 clones, around 72% were seen once, and the ten largest hold roughly 13%. The sequences come from peripheral blood, collected from a patient treated with radiotherapy plus ipilimumab. These receptors all come from a human donor with non-small cell lung cancer that progressed on radiotherapy plus ipilimumab.

This clone was counted once. This chain links TRBV7-6 with TRBJ2-7; D remains ambiguous. The V and J ends lost 3 bases and 3 bases respectively, with 9 bases between them. The CDR3 loop spans 13 amino acids. Germline lookup yields CDR1 SGHVS and CDR2 FNYEAQ. This CDR3 reads CASSLGSRYEQYF. The CDR3 DNA sequence: TGTGCCAGCAGCTTGGGAAGTCGCTACGAGCAGTACTTC.

V usage is TRBV28 and J usage is TRBJ1-5; TRBD1 might be the D (5 bases). V lost 2 bases and J lost 2, with 10 bases in between. Germline V gene data show CDR1 as MDHEN and CDR2 as SYDVKM. This CDR3 region has 15 residues. CDR3 in DNA: TGTGCCAGCAGTTTAGGCGTCAGGGGCAATCAGCCCCAGCATTTT. Its protein product is CASSLGVRGNQPQHF.

The rearrangement uses TRBV28 and TRBJ2-5, with D perhaps matching TRBD2 (6 bases). V lost 8 bases and J 7 bases, leaving 23 bases between the germline ends. The CDR3 length is 15 residues. Germline CDR1 MDHEN, CDR2 SYDVKM. CDR3 in DNA: TGTGCCAGCCGCGGCCGACAGTCTGGTAGCGGGACCCAGTACTTC. It translates to CASRGRQSGSGTQYF. Together with reference TRBV28 and TRBJ2-5, the CDR3 gives the full variable domain: DVKVTQSSRYLVKRTGEKVFLECVQDMDHENMFWYRQDPGLGLRLIYFSYDVKMKEKGDIPEGYSVSREKKERFSLILESASTNQTSMYLCASRGRQSGSGTQYFGPGTRLLVL.

This clone has more than one count but fewer than ten. V is TRBV15 and J is TRBJ1-2; D gene ambiguous. This CDR3 comprises 11 residues. The germline V gene has CDR1 LNHNV and CDR2 YYDKDF (reference sequence). V was shortened by 3 bases and J by 4 bases, with 3 bases between the two germline ends. This CDR3 reads CATSSPYGYTF. The CDR3 nucleotides read TGTGCCACCAGCAGTCCCTATGGCTACACCTTC.

This chain uses TRBV28 with TRBJ1-6; TRBD1 matches 9 bases. Trimming took 5 bases from V and 6 from J; bases not matched to a gene: 8. CDR1 is MDHEN, CDR2 SYDVKM, per germline. The CDR3 loop spans 16 amino acids. DNA for the CDR3: TGTGCCAGCAGTACCTACAGGGGGCCCTTTAATTCACCCCTCCACTTT. It codes for CASSTYRGPFNSPLHF.

The J gene is TRBJ2-1, the V gene TRBV4-1, with D unclear. The germline CDR1 and CDR2 sequences are MGHRA and YSYEKL. The CDR3 is 13 amino acids. Between the trimmed V and J ends, which lost 4 bases and 4 bases, there was a span of 8 bases. CDR3 bases: TGCGCCAGCAGCCCAGGAGAGTACAATGAGCAGTTCTTC. This sequence encodes CASSPGEYNEQFF.

As for this clone: In the same sample, other DNA sequences code for this CDR3. This chain connects TRBV5-8 to TRBJ1-3; no reliable D call. Trimming cost V 0 bases and J 0 bases, with 7 bases left between them. CDR3 length: 15 residues. Germline V gene lookup returns CDR1 SGHTS and CDR2 YDEGEE. The CDR3 DNA follows: TGTGCCAGCAGCTTGGGTTTGAGCTCTGGAAACACCATATATTTT. It translates to CASSLGLSSGNTIYF.

The rearrangement uses TRBV6-1 and TRBJ2-1; 7 bases fit TRBD1. The V gene's germline CDR1 is MNHNS and CDR2 SASEGT. V trimming: 7 bases; J trimming: 4 bases; junction bases outside the gene matches: 4. This CDR3 is 13 amino acids long. The CDR3: CASTPGQYNEQFF. The CDR3 bases are TGTGCCAGCACACCGGGACAGTACAATGAGCAGTTCTTC.

The chain has TRBV19 and TRBJ1-1, with 8 bases identical to TRBD1. CDR1 and CDR2 (germline): LNHDA, SQIVND (reference sequence). V shed 5 bases and J 1 base; nucleotides not matched to a gene: 12. The CDR3 covers 17 residues. In DNA form, the CDR3 reads TGTGCCAGTAGTCCAGACAGGGGACACCCCAGGAACACTGAAGCTTTCTTT. This sequence encodes CASSPDRGHPRNTEAFF.

This clone was observed once. This chain joins TRBV9 and TRBJ2-5; TRBD2 matches at 10 bases. The germline V gene encodes CDR1 SGDLS and CDR2 YYNGEE. With V trimmed by 0 bases and J by 2 bases, 7 bases remained unmatched. The length of the CDR3 is 17 residues. The CDR3 region has the DNA TGTGCCAGCAGCGTAGGAGGCGGTAGCGGGGGGCAAGAGACCCAGTACTTC. It specifies CASSVGGGSGGQETQYF.

This clone was seen only a few times. The chain is built from TRBV19 and TRBJ1-4; D is uncertain. Trimming took off 1 base at V and 8 bases at J, with 14 bases between the two ends. The CDR3 extends over 15 amino acids. Germline CDR1 and CDR2: LNHDA and SQIVND (reference sequence). DNA of the CDR3: TGTGCCAGTAGTATAGTTGGCCCACGAGAGGAAAAACTGTTTTTT. The encoded protein is CASSIVGPREEKLFF.

This clone was observed a few times. The V and J genes are TRBV6-1 and TRBJ1-1, with D unclear. This CDR3 is built from 13 residues. Per germline, CDR1 MNHNS and CDR2 SASEGT. The V end was cut by 2 bases, the J end by 11 bases, with 15 bases between. CDR3 nucleotides: TGTGCCAGCAGTGAAACCCGAAGGGTGGCCGCTTTCTTT. As protein: CASSETRRVAAFF.

The table lists this clone with a few counts. This chain uses TRBV2 with TRBJ2-5, with 10 nucleotides matching TRBD1. With 8 bases clipped from V and 3 bases from J, the junction kept 9 bases outside the gene matches. There are 15 residues in the CDR3. CDR1 SNHLY and CDR2 FYNNEI come from the germline V gene. The chain's CDR3 is CASGWDRGSEETQYF. The CDR3 DNA follows: TGTGCCAGCGGCTGGGACAGGGGTTCGGAAGAGACCCAGTACTTC. The full variable domain, in which reference TRBV2 and TRBJ2-5 provide the parts outside the CDR3, is EPEVTQTPSHQVTQMGQEVILRCVPISNHLYFYWYRQILGQKVEFLVSFYNNEISEKSEIFDDQFSVERPDGSNFTLKIRSTKLEDSAMYFCASGWDRGSEETQYFGPGTRLLVL.

This clone appeared a single time. This sequence joins TRBV9 and TRBJ1-2, with unresolved D. The germline V gene encodes CDR1 SGDLS and CDR2 YYNGEE. V lost 0 bases and J 3 bases, leaving 9 bases between the germline ends. This CDR3 is built from 14 residues. The CDR3 protein is CASSVDGSHYGYTF. The CDR3 coding sequence is TGTGCCAGCAGCGTAGATGGCTCTCACTATGGCTACACCTTC.

This sequence joins TRBV5-1 and TRBJ2-4; TRBD2 aligns across 10 bases. The CDR3 extends over 18 amino acids. The germline V gene has CDR1 SGHRS and CDR2 YFSETQ. With 0 bases clipped from V and 3 bases from J, the junction kept 9 bases outside the gene matches. CDR3 nucleotide sequence: TGCGCCAGCAGCTTGGTGGTCGGGACTAGCGAAATCAAAAACATTCAGTACTTC. Encoded protein: CASSLVVGTSEIKNIQYF.

The chain is built from TRBV5-6 and TRBJ1-5; D unresolved. Trimming pared 0 bases from V and 5 bases from J, leaving 6 bases between. Looked up from germline, CDR1 is SGHDT and CDR2 is YYEEEE. CDR3 size: 13 residues. CDR3: CASSLASDQPQHF. The CDR3 DNA reads as TGTGCCAGCAGCTTGGCTAGTGATCAGCCCCAGCATTTT.

With respect to this clone: At the DNA level, this CDR3 is encoded by other sequences in the same sample as well. DNA of the CDR3: TGTGCCAGCAGCTTACAAGGGAACACTGAAGCTTTCTTT. Its protein product is CASSLQGNTEAFF. The chain links TRBV7-9 to TRBJ1-1; no clear D. The germline V gene encodes CDR1 SEHNR and CDR2 FQNEAQ (reference sequence). Trimming removed 2 bases at V and 1 base at J, with 5 bases between. The length of the CDR3 is 13 residues.

The V call is TRBV6-5, the J call TRBJ1-4; 10 bases match TRBD1. V gave up 6 bases and J gave up 8 bases; unmatched junction bases: 9. The CDR3 spans 15 residues. Germline V CDR1 and CDR2: MNHEY, SVGAGI. The CDR3 DNA is TGTGCCAGCAGACTCCGGGACAGGGGTAACGAAAAACTGTTTTTT. Its protein is CASRLRDRGNEKLFF.

A single count supports this clone. The V gene is TRBV19, the J gene TRBJ1-3; 7 bases match TRBD1. Germline-derived CDR1 and CDR2 are LNHDA and SQIVND (reference sequence). The CDR3 extends over 16 amino acids. Germline trimming cut 3 bases from V and 1 base from J; bases unmatched to any gene: 6. CDR3 protein: CASSIRDSKSGNTIYF. The CDR3 region has the DNA TGTGCCAGTAGTATCCGGGACAGTAAATCTGGAAACACCATATATTTT.

The chain joins TRBV28 to TRBJ2-1, with 11 positions matching TRBD2. The CDR3 loop spans 18 amino acids. Germline CDR1 MDHEN, CDR2 SYDVKM. V lost 2 bases to trimming and J lost 4 bases; unmatched junction nucleotides: 10. The chain's CDR3 is CASSLESGTSGIYNEQFF. The CDR3 DNA reads TGTGCCAGCAGTTTAGAATCCGGGACTAGCGGAATTTACAATGAGCAGTTCTTC. Complete variable domain (other parts from reference TRBV28 and TRBJ2-1): DVKVTQSSRYLVKRTGEKVFLECVQDMDHENMFWYRQDPGLGLRLIYFSYDVKMKEKGDIPEGYSVSREKKERFSLILESASTNQTSMYLCASSLESGTSGIYNEQFFGPGTRLTVL.

The chain links TRBV6-6 to TRBJ1-2, with 9 bases aligning to TRBD1. The CDR3 is 16 residues long. The germline gives CDR1 MNHNY, CDR2 SVGAGI (reference sequence). The V gene end was trimmed by 0 bases and the J gene end by 4 bases; junction bases not matched to a gene: 6. The CDR3 sequence: CASSYSGQGLPYGYTF. DNA of the CDR3: TGTGCCAGCAGTTACTCGGGACAGGGTCTCCCCTATGGCTACACCTTC.

On this clone itself: An end of the junction does not agree with germline; a read error may underlie this. The J gene is TRBJ2-1, the V gene TRBV7-7, with 10 bases lining up with TRBD2. Germline CDR1 is SSHAT and CDR2 is FNYEAQ (reference sequence). This CDR3 has 16 amino acids. The CDR3 here is CASSLGAGGPRDEQFF. The CDR3 DNA reads as TGTGCTAGCAGCTTAGGAGCGGGAGGGCCTCGGGATGAGCAGTTCTTC.

This sequence joins TRBV6-6 and TRBJ2-5; D tentatively fits TRBD1 or TRBD2 (5 bases each). Trimming took off 4 bases at V and 5 bases at J, with 17 bases between the two ends. Germline assignment: CDR1 MNHNY and CDR2 SVGAGI (reference sequence). This CDR3 spans 15 amino acids. The CDR3 region is CASSFPLGVEETQYF. The CDR3 DNA is TGTGCCAGCAGTTTCCCATTGGGGGTTGAGGAGACCCAGTACTTC.

As to this clone: Since the CDR3 does not end with the conserved phenylalanine or tryptophan, this likely comes from a read error. The chain has TRBV7-3 and TRBJ1-1; D gene ambiguous. The germline CDR1 and CDR2 sequences are SGHTA and FQGTGA. The CDR3 loop spans 13 amino acids. V gave up 5 bases and J gave up 3 bases, with 10 bases separating them. The CDR3 sequence is CASSLGSDTEAFL. CDR3 DNA: TGTGCCAGCAGCCTCGGTTCTGACACTGAAGCTTTCCTT.

This clone has more than one count but fewer than ten. The chain combines TRBV5-1 with TRBJ2-3; D is possibly TRBD2 (7 bases). The CDR3 is made up of 15 amino acids. V was cut by 5 bases and J by 2 bases, with 15 bases left in between. Germline V CDR1 and CDR2: SGHRS, YFSETQ. This CDR3 is CASRREGGVTDTQYF. CDR3 bases: TGCGCCAGCAGGAGAGAAGGGGGGGTCACAGATACGCAGTATTTT. Using reference TRBV5-1 and TRBJ2-3 for the parts outside the CDR3, the full variable domain is KAGVTQTPRYLIKTRGQQVTLSCSPISGHRSVSWYQQTPGQGLQFLFEYFSETQRNKGNFPGRFSGRQFSNSRSEMNVSTLELGDSALYLCASRREGGVTDTQYFGPGTRLTVL.

The genes are TRBV19 and TRBJ1-5; 7 nucleotides line up with TRBD1. This CDR3 has 15 amino acids. V trimming: 6 bases; J trimming: 1 base; junction bases outside the gene matches: 6. Germline V gene data show CDR1 as LNHDA and CDR2 as SQIVND (reference sequence). As DNA, the CDR3 is TGTGCCAGTAGATCCACGACAGGGAGCAATCAGCCCCAGCATTTT. This gives the protein CASRSTTGSNQPQHF.